This T cell receptor beta chain came from a study of blood T cell repertoires in COVID-19. Comment on this clone: This sample also contains other DNA sequences that code for the same CDR3.

Sequenced by immunoSEQ multiplex PCR; TCRdb stores in-frame clones only, minus some. The table has about 140,000 clones, 60% to 80% seen once. CDR3 length: 13 amino acids. V lost 3 bases to trimming and J lost 4 bases, with 9 bases between them. CDR1 and CDR2 from the germline V gene are MDHEN and SYDVKM. This chain connects TRBV28 to TRBJ1-2; D call uncertain. Sequenced: peripheral blood. This receptor was obtained from a woman between 45 and 60 years old with active or convalescent COVID-19. CDR3 residues: CASSFSGSYGYTF. The CDR3 DNA sequence: TGTGCCAGCAGTTTTTCCGGGTCCTATGGCTACACCTTC.